The 10 T cell receptor beta chains below all came from one sample that was sequenced in a study of cytomegalovirus exposure and HLA in healthy donors. The PCR had 60 Vbeta and 13 Jbeta primers. This table comes from immunoSEQ multiplex PCR, and its TCRdb copy is limited to in-frame clones, with some not included. Among roughly 200,000 clones listed, about four fifths were seen once. Sequencing was done on a sample of PBMCs. The receptors come from a man aged 40-55 years in good health and CMV-seropositive.

The chain links TRBV10-3 to TRBJ1-2, with 8 nucleotides matching TRBD1. The CDR3 consists of 15 residues. With V trimmed by 4 bases and J by 3 bases, 7 bases remained unmatched. Germline assignment: CDR1 ENHRY and CDR2 SYGVKD. The CDR3 protein is CAISGARGQDYGYTF. DNA for the CDR3: TGTGCCATCAGTGGGGCCAGGGGGCAGGACTATGGCTACACCTTC.

This clone was seen just once. The V gene is TRBV4-1, the J gene TRBJ2-4, with D perhaps matching TRBD1 (6 bases). Trimming stripped 4 bases from V and 3 bases from J, with 13 bases between. There are 15 residues in the CDR3. CDR1 and CDR2 (germline): MGHRA, YSYEKL. CDR3 DNA sequence: TGCGCCAGCAGCCCACCCAGGGGTAGCAAAAACATTCAGTACTTC. As protein: CASSPPRGSKNIQYF.

The rearrangement links TRBV6-1 to TRBJ1-1; D is unresolved. In germline, CDR1 is MNHNS, CDR2 SASEGT. Deletions cut 1 base from V and 5 bases from J, with 8 bases between. This CDR3 has 13 amino acids. The CDR3, as DNA: TGTGCCAGCAGTGAAGGCGGGTGGACTGAAGCTTTCTTT. Translating it yields CASSEGGWTEAFF.

This clone was observed a few times. V is TRBV5-6 and J is TRBJ2-7; D is uncertain. The V end was cut by 6 bases, the J end by 3 bases, with 16 bases between. Germline V CDR1 and CDR2: SGHDT, YYEEEE. The CDR3 contains 14 residues. CDR3 region: CASTPQTSSYEQYF. CDR3 sequence (DNA): TGTGCCAGCACCCCACAAACGTCCAGCTACGAGCAGTACTTC.

The rearrangement links TRBV28 to TRBJ1-2; D unclear. The CDR3 has 15 amino acids. Germline CDR1 is MDHEN and CDR2 is SYDVKM. The V gene lost 10 bases and the J gene lost 0 bases, with 18 bases spanning the gap. CDR3 nucleotides: TGTGCCACCTTGGCAGCTTCCCTAGCTAACTATGGCTACACCTTC. Protein sequence: CATLAASLANYGYTF.

V gene TRBV28 combines with J gene TRBJ2-5; 9 positions agree with TRBD2. Germline V gives CDR1 MDHEN, CDR2 SYDVKM. There are 17 residues in the CDR3. V shed 5 bases and J 2 bases; nucleotides not matched to a gene: 12. The CDR3 DNA follows: TGTGCCAGCAGTCCAGGAGCGACTAGCGGACCTCAAGAGACCCAGTACTTC. This gives the protein CASSPGATSGPQETQYF.

This clone was seen just once. This chain joins TRBV7-2 and TRBJ2-3; 10 bases match TRBD2. CDR1 is SGHTA and CDR2 is FQGNSA in the germline V gene. This CDR3 comprises 15 residues. Trimming took 5 bases from V and 4 from J; bases not matched to a gene: 6. The CDR3 spells CASSEGLAAADTQYF. The CDR3 DNA reads as TGTGCCAGCAGCGAAGGACTAGCGGCAGCAGATACGCAGTATTTT.

This chain uses TRBV11-3 with TRBJ2-1; 8 nucleotides line up with TRBD2. V trimming: 2 bases; J trimming: 6 bases; junction bases outside the gene matches: 6. The length of the CDR3 is 15 residues. CDR1 and CDR2 from the germline V gene are SGHNT and YENEEA. The CDR3 spells CASSLLSGGSNEQFF. In DNA, the CDR3 is TGTGCCAGCAGCTTACTAAGCGGGGGTAGCAATGAGCAGTTCTTC.

This chain connects TRBV5-1 to TRBJ1-1; 8 nucleotides line up with TRBD1. V dropped 4 bases and J dropped 0; count of bases not matched to a gene: 14. Germline CDR1 SGHRS, CDR2 YFSETQ. This CDR3 has 18 amino acids. CDR3 protein: CASSPFPTGADMNTEAFF. The CDR3 bases are TGCGCCAGCAGCCCCTTCCCGACAGGGGCGGATATGAACACTGAAGCTTTCTTT.

For the CDR3, the DNA is TGTGCTAGTGGGCAGGGGGCATCACCAACTAATGAAAAACTGTTTTTT. Encoded protein: CASGQGASPTNEKLFF. The rearrangement joins TRBV12-5 to TRBJ1-4, with 8 bases fitting TRBD1. Germline-derived CDR1 and CDR2 are LGHNT and FRNRAP. The CDR3 totals 16 residues. V lost 6 bases, J lost 0 bases, and 6 bases stayed unmatched.